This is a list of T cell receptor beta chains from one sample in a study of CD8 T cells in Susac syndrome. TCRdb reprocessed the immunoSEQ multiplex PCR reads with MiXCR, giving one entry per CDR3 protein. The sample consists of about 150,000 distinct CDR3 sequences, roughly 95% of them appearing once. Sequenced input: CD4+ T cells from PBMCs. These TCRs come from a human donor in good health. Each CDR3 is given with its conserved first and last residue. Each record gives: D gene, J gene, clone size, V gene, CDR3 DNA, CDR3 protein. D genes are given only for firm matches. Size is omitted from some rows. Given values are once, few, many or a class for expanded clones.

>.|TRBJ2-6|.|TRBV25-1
TGTGCCAGCAGTGAATTTAAATGGCAGGGGGCCAACGTCCTGACTTTC
CASSEFKWQGANVLTF
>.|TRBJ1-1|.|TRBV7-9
TGTGCCAGCAGCTTCCCTGTGAACACTGAAGCTTTCTTT
CASSFPVNTEAFF
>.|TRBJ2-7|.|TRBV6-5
TGTGCCAGCAGTTATCGCGACGGGACCACTGCTTCGCGCTCCTACGAGCAGTACTTC
CASSYRDGTTASRSYEQYF
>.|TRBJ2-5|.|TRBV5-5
TGTGCCAGCATCCCGGACCCTCGGGAGACCCAGTACTTC
CASIPDPRETQYF
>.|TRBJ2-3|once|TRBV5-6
TGTGCCAGCAGCCTTGCCAGTGGGGGGACGCAGTATTTT
CASSLASGGTQYF
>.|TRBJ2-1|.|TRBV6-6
TGTGCCAGCAGCCGACTCGACAGTAGCTCCTACAATGAGCAGTTCTTC
CASSRLDSSSYNEQFF
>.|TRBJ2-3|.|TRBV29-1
TGCAGCGTTGGCGGGGGCAGGGGAAAAGGTACAGATACGCAGTATTTT
CSVGGGRGKGTDTQYF
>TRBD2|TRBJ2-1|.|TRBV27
TGTGCCAGCAGTTTTAGACTAGCGGGAGTCAATGAGCAGTTCTTC
CASSFRLAGVNEQFF
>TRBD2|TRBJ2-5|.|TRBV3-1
TGTGCCAGCAGCCATGCGGGAGGGCAGTACTTC
CASSHAGGQYF
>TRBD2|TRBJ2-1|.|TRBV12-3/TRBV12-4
TGTGCCAGCAGTGTCGGGACTAGTCGGGGGCATGAGCAGTTCTTC
CASSVGTSRGHEQFF
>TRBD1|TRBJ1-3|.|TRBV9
TGTGCCAGCAGCGTTGACAGGGGGCCTGGAAACACCATATATTTT
CASSVDRGPGNTIYF
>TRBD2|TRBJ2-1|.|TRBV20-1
TGCAGTGCTAGATGGCTAGCGGGACAAAGCTCCTACAATGAGCAGTTCTTC
CSARWLAGQSSYNEQFF
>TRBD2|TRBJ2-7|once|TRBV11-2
TGTGCCAGCAGCCCCGCGATGGCGGGAGCGAGGGAGCAGTACTTC
CASSPAMAGAREQYF
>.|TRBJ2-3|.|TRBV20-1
TGCAGTGCTAGAGTCGCGAGGAGGAGAAGCACAGATACGCAGTATTTT
CSARVARRRSTDTQYF
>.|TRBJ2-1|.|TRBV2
TGTGCCAGCAGTGAATGGCACGAGCAGTTCTTC
CASSEWHEQFF
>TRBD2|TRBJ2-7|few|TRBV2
TGTGCCAGCAGTGAAGAGGAGGGGAGGGCGGTGCAGTACTTC
CASSEEEGRAVQYF
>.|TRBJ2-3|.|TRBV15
TGTGCCACCAGCCAGGGGGGTCCAGCAGATACGCAGTATTTT
CATSQGGPADTQYF
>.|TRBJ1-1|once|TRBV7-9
TGTGCCAGCAGCCGAAGGGGACGTTCGGGCCCTAAGAACACTGAAGCTTTCTTT
CASSRRGRSGPKNTEAFF
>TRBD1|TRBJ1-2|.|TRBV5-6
TGTGCCAGCAGCTTAATGGACAGGTTTAGAGATGGCTACACCTTC
CASSLMDRFRDGYTF
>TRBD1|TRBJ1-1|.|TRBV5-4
TGTGCCAGCAGGCGACCGGGACAGGACACTGAAGCTTTCTTT
CASRRPGQDTEAFF
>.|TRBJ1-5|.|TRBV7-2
TGTGCCAGCAGCTTAGTTGGATCAAGCAATCAGCCCCAGCATTTT
CASSLVGSSNQPQHF
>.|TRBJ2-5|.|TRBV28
TGTGCCAGCAGCGAGACAGGTCAAGAGACCCAGTACTTC
CASSETGQETQYF
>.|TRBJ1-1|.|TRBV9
TGTGCCAGCAGCGTAGGGTGGGGGGAAGCTTTCTTT
CASSVGWGEAFF
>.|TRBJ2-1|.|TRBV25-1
TGTGCCAGCAGTGCCGTGCGGGGATCCGGCTACAATGAGCAGTTCTTC
CASSAVRGSGYNEQFF
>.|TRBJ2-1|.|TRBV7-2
TGTGCCAGCAGCTTAGAGTCGGGAGTCGAGAATGAGCAGTTCTTC
CASSLESGVENEQFF
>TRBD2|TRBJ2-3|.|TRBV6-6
TGTGCCAGCAGTGGGACTAGCGGCACAGATACGCAGTATTTT
CASSGTSGTDTQYF
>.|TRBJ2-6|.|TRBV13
TGTGCCAGCAGCTTAGGGACAGCCTCTGGGGCCAACGTCCTGACTTTC
CASSLGTASGANVLTF
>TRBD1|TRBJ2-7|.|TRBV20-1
TGCAGTGCTTACTTCGGACAGGCTTACTCCTACGAGCAGTACTTC
CSAYFGQAYSYEQYF
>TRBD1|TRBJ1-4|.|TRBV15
TGTGCCACCAGCAGATCCCGACAGGGTAATGAAAAACTGTTTTTT
CATSRSRQGNEKLFF
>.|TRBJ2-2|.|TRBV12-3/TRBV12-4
TGTGCCAGCAGTTACGGAGCGGTCGGGGAGCTGTTTTTT
CASSYGAVGELFF
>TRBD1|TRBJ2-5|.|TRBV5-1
TGCGCCAGCGGCTATACAGGGACAGGGGAAGAGACCCAGTACTTC
CASGYTGTGEETQYF
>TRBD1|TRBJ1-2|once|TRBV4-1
TGCGCCAGCAGCCAGGAGGTCCCGGGACAGGCGCCAATCTATGGCTACACCTTC
CASSQEVPGQAPIYGYTF
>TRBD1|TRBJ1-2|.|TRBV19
TGTGCCAGTAGTTACAGGGGAATCTATGGCTACACCTTC
CASSYRGIYGYTF
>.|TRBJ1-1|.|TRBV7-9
TGTGCCAGCAGCTTAGGACTGGGGGCCGCTTTCTTT
CASSLGLGAAFF
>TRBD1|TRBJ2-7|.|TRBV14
TGTGCCAGCAGCCCAGCCAGGGGGTTCAACGAGCAGTACTTC
CASSPARGFNEQYF
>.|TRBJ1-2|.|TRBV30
TGTGCCTGGACCCACTCGCTCCGGGTCGATGGCTACACCTTC
CAWTHSLRVDGYTF
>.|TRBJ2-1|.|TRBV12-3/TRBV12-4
TGTGCCAGCAGTCCCGGCTCAAGGTCCGGGAAGCAGTTCTTC
CASSPGSRSGKQFF